This T cell receptor (beta chain) was identified during a study of cytomegalovirus exposure and HLA in healthy donors. Germline CDR1 reads MGHDK; CDR2 reads SYGVNS. V lost 0 bases and J 0 bases, leaving 4 bases between the germline ends. CDR3 length: 14 amino acids. A multiplex PCR was run with 60 Vbeta primers and 13 Jbeta primers. Measured with immunoSEQ multiplex PCR; TCRdb has only the in-frame clones, and not every one. The data show approximately 30,000 clones, with roughly 64% seen just once and about 9.4% held by the top ten. This clone occurred a few times. The V call is TRBV25-1, the J call TRBJ2-3; D remains unclear. The specimen sequenced was PBMCs. This receptor was taken from a man aged 40-50 years in good health and CMV-seropositive. CDR3 sequence reads: CASSEYGSTDTQYF. CDR3 coding DNA: TGTGCCAGCAGTGAATATGGCAGCACAGATACGCAGTATTTT.